This T cell receptor beta chain was obtained from a study of T cell responses to AZD1222 COVID-19 vaccine (TCRdb year 2021). Background for the entire study: A total of under 250 trial participants underwent TCR sequencing, of whom roughly 210 had received two doses of AZD1222 and some 26 had received two doses of the MenACWY control vaccine. Trial participants were enrolled by age into subgroups of 18-55, 56-69 and 70-plus years, and about 150, 27 and 61 TCR-sequenced participants, respectively, were included in these subgroups.

Results the study describes overall, beyond this receptor: CD4 TCRs associated with the vaccine covered the entire spike protein, and the dominant responses were in regions 160-218 and 743-854. The 56-69-year group was small, and its depth increase did not reach significance, likely because of low power. Participants were mostly white British, with more females than males. The authors suggested clonal diversity may have been underestimated. No day 14 peak-response samples were available, so repertoires were characterized only after the peak T cell response. Reportedly, close to half of the unique spike-specific TCRs recognized epitopes lying outside the regions that are mutated in the B.1.351 and B.1.1.7 variants. Only five or six AZD1222 recipients were SARS-CoV-2 seropositive at baseline, limiting conclusions about previously exposed vaccinees. After two AZD1222 doses, both the breadth and the depth of spike-specific TCRs were significantly higher than at day 0 and than in MenACWY recipients.

CDR1 and CDR2, looked up from the germline V gene, are SGHVS and FNYEAQ. At the junction V is shortened by 0 bases and J by 8 bases; bases outside the gene matches: 10. The CDR3 numbers 16 residues from cysteine through phenylalanine. The CDR3 DNA has 48 bases and is translated from base 1. The CDR3 regions of human TCRbeta chains were analyzed by immunosequencing. In the paper's pipeline: Repertoire TCRs were matched against a reference library of SARS-CoV-2-specific TCRs generated with the MIRA antigen-specificity platform. Breadth was defined as the fraction of unique TCRs that were SARS-CoV-2-associated. Depth was defined as the fraction of total T cells that were SARS-CoV-2-associated. Using the MIRA data, every spike-specific TCR was mapped to the spike region that the TCR reacted to and assigned to either a CD4 or a CD8 class. Log10-transformed breadth and depth values were compared by one-way ANOVA with Sidak's multiple comparisons tests. The clones in this table, taken by TCRdb from immuneACCESS, are in-frame only. Not every clone is retained; where verified, under half of the shortfall comes from an unresolved V gene, and the cause of the rest is unknown. V and J calls and clone size are given by that table; D and trimming were obtained from the DNA. For this sample there are over 150,000 clones; approximately 94% appear just once. The ten largest make up 1.5% to 2% of the sample.

The label giving this sample's time point can be read as: about 28 days (+/-7) after the second vaccine dose. AZD1222 recipients with second doses at about 4 weeks or about 12 weeks were pooled, because spike-specific TCR depth and breadth did not differ between schedules. Vaccinee samples came from UK trials COV001 and COV002, including a single-blind randomized controlled phase 2/3 trial of AZD1222 (ChAdOx1 nCoV-19) in healthy adults. Trial participant PBMC samples were collected at day 0 and day 28 after the second dose for TCRbeta chain sequencing. Worth noting for this clone: Its specific antigen is unknown. Base qualities are not at hand, and no much larger clone is one base apart.

Sample: peripheral blood, taken 28 days after the second AZD1222 dose. The chain uses TRBV7-6 and TRBJ2-1, and TRBD2 aligns with 7 junction nucleotides. This receptor was obtained from an adult who received the AZD1222 COVID-19 vaccine. The nucleotides read TGTGCCAGCAGCTTAGCGAACGGGAGGTGGGGCGATGAGCAGTTCTTC. It is translated as CASSLANGRWGDEQFF.